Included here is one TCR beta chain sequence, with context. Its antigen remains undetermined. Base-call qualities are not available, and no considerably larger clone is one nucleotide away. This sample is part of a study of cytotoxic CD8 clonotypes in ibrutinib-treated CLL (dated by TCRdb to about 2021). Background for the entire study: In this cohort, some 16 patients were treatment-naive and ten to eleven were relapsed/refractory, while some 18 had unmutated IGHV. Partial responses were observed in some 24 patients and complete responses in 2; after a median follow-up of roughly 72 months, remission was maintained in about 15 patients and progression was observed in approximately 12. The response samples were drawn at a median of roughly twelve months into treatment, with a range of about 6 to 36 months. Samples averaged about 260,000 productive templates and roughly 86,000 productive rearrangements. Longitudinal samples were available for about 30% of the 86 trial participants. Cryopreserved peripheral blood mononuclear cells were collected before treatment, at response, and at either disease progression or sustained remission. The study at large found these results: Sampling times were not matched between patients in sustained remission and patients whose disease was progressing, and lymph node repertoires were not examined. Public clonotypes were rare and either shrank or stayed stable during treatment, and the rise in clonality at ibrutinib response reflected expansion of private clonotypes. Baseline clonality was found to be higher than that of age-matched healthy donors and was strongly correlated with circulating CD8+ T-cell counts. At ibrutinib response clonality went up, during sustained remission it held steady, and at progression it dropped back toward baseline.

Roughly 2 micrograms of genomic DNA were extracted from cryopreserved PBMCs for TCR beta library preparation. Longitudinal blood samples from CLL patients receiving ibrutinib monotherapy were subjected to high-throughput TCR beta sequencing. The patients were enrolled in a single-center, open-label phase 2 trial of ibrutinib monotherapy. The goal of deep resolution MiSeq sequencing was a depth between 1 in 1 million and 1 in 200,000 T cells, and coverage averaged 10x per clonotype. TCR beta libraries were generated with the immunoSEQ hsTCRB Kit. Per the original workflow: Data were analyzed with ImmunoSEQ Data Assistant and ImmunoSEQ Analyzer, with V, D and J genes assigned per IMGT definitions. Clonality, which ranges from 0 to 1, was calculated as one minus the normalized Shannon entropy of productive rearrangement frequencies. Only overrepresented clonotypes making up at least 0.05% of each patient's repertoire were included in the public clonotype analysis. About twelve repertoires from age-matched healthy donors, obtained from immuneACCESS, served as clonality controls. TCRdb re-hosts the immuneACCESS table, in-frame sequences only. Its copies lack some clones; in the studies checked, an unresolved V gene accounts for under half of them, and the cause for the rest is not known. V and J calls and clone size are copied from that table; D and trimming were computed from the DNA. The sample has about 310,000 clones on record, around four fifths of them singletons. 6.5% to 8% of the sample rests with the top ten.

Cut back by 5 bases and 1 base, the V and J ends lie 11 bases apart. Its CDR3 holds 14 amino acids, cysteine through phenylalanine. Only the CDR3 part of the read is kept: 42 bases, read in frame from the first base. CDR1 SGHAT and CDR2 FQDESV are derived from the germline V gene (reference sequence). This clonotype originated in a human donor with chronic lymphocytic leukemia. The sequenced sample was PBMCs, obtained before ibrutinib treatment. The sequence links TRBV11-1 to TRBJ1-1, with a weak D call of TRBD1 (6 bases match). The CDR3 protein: CASSNSDRNTEAFF. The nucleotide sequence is TGTGCCAGCAGCAACTCGGACAGGAACACTGAAGCTTTCTTT.